A single sample gave rise to the 16 T cell receptor beta chains below, sequenced in a study of blood T cell repertoires in COVID-19. Data came from immunoSEQ multiplex PCR; TCRdb stores just in-frame clones and leaves some out. Of 55,000 to 65,000 clones in the sample, about 91% were seen once. Sequencing input: peripheral blood. The origin of the receptors is a man aged 60 to 69 with acute or convalescent COVID-19.

The CDR3 region has the DNA TGTGCCAGCAGCGTAGTATCCGGGGGGGCGGAGACCCAGTACTTC. This translates into CASSVVSGGAETQYF. The V call is TRBV9, the J call TRBJ2-5; 8 bases align to TRBD2. Germline loops: CDR1 SGDLS, CDR2 YYNGEE. CDR3 length equals 15 residues. J was trimmed by 5 bases and V by 0 bases; bases with no gene match: 6.

The gene calls are TRBV6-5 and TRBJ2-1; TRBD2 aligns across 14 bases. With 7 bases clipped from V and 9 bases from J, the junction kept 8 bases outside the gene matches. Germline V CDR1 and CDR2: MNHEY, SVGAGI. The CDR3 is made up of 15 amino acids. CDR3 sequence: CASTRTSGRYGEQFF. DNA of the CDR3: TGTGCCAGCACCAGGACTAGCGGGAGGTATGGTGAGCAGTTCTTC.

The rearrangement links TRBV11-1 to TRBJ1-6; D is perhaps TRBD1 (5 bases). This CDR3 is 14 amino acids long. The V end lost 7 bases, the J end lost 4 bases, and 11 bases lay between the germline ends. Germline-derived CDR1 and CDR2 are SGHAT and FQDESV (reference sequence). CDR3 residues: CASTTDRYNSPLHF. DNA of the CDR3: TGTGCCAGCACTACCGACAGATATAATTCACCCCTCCACTTT.

The CDR3 here is CASSVGASTDTQYF. CDR3 sequence (DNA): TGTGCCAGCAGTGTGGGGGCAAGCACAGATACGCAGTATTTT. The rearrangement uses TRBV6-4 and TRBJ2-3; D is perhaps TRBD1 (6 bases). The CDR3 has 14 residues. Germline loops: CDR1 MRHNA, CDR2 SNTAGT. V was cut by 4 bases and J by 0 bases, with 8 bases left in between.

The table lists this clone with a count of one. CDR3 loop: CASSAGNRELYGELFF. CDR3 nucleotide sequence: TGTGCCAGCAGCGCCGGGAACCGGGAGTTATACGGGGAGCTGTTTTTT. The rearrangement links TRBV9 to TRBJ2-2; D may be TRBD2 (6 bases). This CDR3 comprises 16 residues. Trimming left V 3 bases short and J 7 bases short, with 19 bases between. Germline V gene sequence: CDR1 SGDLS, CDR2 YYNGEE.

Only one count was recorded for this clone. V usage is TRBV28 and J usage is TRBJ1-1; 7 bases are a match to TRBD1. Germline-derived CDR1 and CDR2 are MDHEN and SYDVKM. The J segment lost 4 bases and the V segment lost 6 bases, leaving 8 bases of the junction unmatched. The CDR3 covers 14 residues. The CDR3 DNA follows: TGTGCCAGCAGACAGGGGTCGATGATCACTGAAGCTTTCTTT. This translates into CASRQGSMITEAFF.

The V and J genes are TRBV5-4 and TRBJ2-5; D gene unclear. The CDR3 length is 13 residues. V shed 1 base and J shed 4 bases, with 8 bases lying between them. The germline CDR1 and CDR2 sequences are SGHNT and YYREEE (reference sequence). Written as DNA, the CDR3 is TGTGCCAGCAGCTTGTACGGAGTAGAGACCCAGTACTTC. Its translation is CASSLYGVETQYF.

This clone has a single count. This CDR3 reads CASSFVLGQGENQPQHF. As DNA, the CDR3 is TGTGCCAGCAGCTTTGTATTGGGACAGGGTGAAAATCAGCCCCAGCATTTT. V and J are TRBV11-2 and TRBJ1-5; TRBD1 matches 9 bases. CDR1 and CDR2 from the germline V gene are SGHAT and FQNNGV. The ends lost 3 bases at V and 4 bases at J; junction bases unmatched: 10. CDR3 length: 17 residues.

The chain uses TRBV19 and TRBJ1-2, with D perhaps matching TRBD1 (6 bases). CDR1 is LNHDA and CDR2 is SQIVND in the germline V gene (reference sequence). The length of the CDR3 is 14 residues. Trimming removed 4 bases at V and 5 bases at J, with 14 bases between. CDR3 nucleotide sequence: TGTGCCAGTAGTACACAGGGAGTGGCGTATGGCTACACCTTC. This gives the protein CASSTQGVAYGYTF.

This chain uses TRBV5-1 with TRBJ2-7, with 11 bases fitting TRBD2. The V gene's germline CDR1 is SGHRS and CDR2 YFSETQ. The CDR3 spans 16 residues. With V trimmed by 5 bases and J by 2 bases, 9 bases remained unmatched. CDR3 region: CASRELAGGDPYEQYF. CDR3 coding DNA: TGCGCCAGCAGGGAATTAGCGGGAGGGGATCCCTACGAGCAGTACTTC.

This chain joins TRBV5-5 and TRBJ1-5; no clear D gene. Trimming stripped 0 bases from V and 8 bases from J, with 12 bases between. Germline V gives CDR1 SGHKS, CDR2 YYEKEE (reference sequence). CDR3 size: 14 residues. The CDR3 sequence: CASSLVGFFEPQHF. The CDR3 coding sequence is TGTGCCAGCAGCTTGGTCGGGTTTTTCGAGCCCCAGCATTTT.

The V and J genes are TRBV18 and TRBJ2-1; TRBD1 matches 9 bases. This CDR3 comprises 14 residues. V trimming: 3 bases; J trimming: 5 bases; junction bases outside the gene matches: 2. Germline lookup yields CDR1 KGHSH and CDR2 LQKENI. The CDR3 sequence is CASSPRTGDNEQFF. The CDR3 DNA is TGTGCCAGCTCACCCCGGACAGGGGACAATGAGCAGTTCTTC.

The rearrangement links TRBV30 to TRBJ1-6, with D tentatively TRBD1 (6 bases). Trimming took 4 bases from V and 10 from J, leaving 14 bases between them. Looked up from germline, CDR1 is GTSNPN and CDR2 is SVGIG (reference sequence). The CDR3 has 13 amino acids. The DNA for the CDR3 is TGTGCCTGGAACCAGGGGCTTAGATCACCCCTCCACTTT. As protein: CAWNQGLRSPLHF.

This chain connects TRBV7-9 to TRBJ2-6; 10 nucleotides match TRBD1. There are 16 residues in the CDR3. V gave up 5 bases and J gave up 7 bases; unmatched junction bases: 8. Per the germline V gene, CDR1 is SEHNR and CDR2 is FQNEAQ (reference sequence). CDR3 nucleotides: TGTGCCAGCAGCCAGGACCGGGACAGGGGAGCCAACGTCCTGACTTTC. Translating gives CASSQDRDRGANVLTF.

This clone turned up a few times. V gene TRBV28 combines with J gene TRBJ1-1, with D unresolved. V shed 5 bases and J shed 3 bases, with 10 bases lying between them. The V gene's germline CDR1 is MDHEN and CDR2 SYDVKM. CDR3 length equals 13 residues. In DNA form, the CDR3 reads TGTGCCAGCAGTCTGCCCCAGTACACTGAAGCTTTCTTT. Protein product: CASSLPQYTEAFF.

V gene TRBV3-1 (or the pseudogene TRBV3-2) combines with J gene TRBJ2-1, with D perhaps TRBD2 (5 bases). Germline loops: CDR1 LGHDT, CDR2 YNNKEL (reference sequence). This CDR3 has 14 residues. Trimming removed 4 bases from V and 4 bases from J, with 11 bases in between. CDR3 DNA: TGTGCCAGCAGCCTGATCGGGGAATACAATGAGCAGTTCTTC. Translating it yields CASSLIGEYNEQFF.